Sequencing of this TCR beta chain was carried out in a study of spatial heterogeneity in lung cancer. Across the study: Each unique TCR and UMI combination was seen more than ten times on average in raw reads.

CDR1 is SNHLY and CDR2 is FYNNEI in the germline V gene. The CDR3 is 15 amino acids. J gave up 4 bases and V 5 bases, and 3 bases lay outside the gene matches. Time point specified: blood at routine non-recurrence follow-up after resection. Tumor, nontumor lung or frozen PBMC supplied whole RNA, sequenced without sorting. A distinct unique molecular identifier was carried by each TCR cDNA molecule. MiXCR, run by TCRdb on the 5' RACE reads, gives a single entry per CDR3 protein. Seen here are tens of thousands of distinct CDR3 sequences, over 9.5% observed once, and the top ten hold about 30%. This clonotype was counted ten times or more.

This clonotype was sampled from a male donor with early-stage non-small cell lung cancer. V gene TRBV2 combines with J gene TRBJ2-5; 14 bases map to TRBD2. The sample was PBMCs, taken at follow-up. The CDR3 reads CASSLGLAGVETQYF. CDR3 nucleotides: TGTGCCAGCAGTCTGGGACTAGCGGGAGTAGAGACCCAGTACTTC.